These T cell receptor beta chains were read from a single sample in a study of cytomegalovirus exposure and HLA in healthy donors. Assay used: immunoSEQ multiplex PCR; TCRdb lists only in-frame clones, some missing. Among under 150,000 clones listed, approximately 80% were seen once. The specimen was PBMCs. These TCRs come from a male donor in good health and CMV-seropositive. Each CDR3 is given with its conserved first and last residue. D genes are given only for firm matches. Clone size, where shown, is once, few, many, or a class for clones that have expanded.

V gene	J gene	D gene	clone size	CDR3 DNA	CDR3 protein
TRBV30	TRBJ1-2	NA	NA	TGTGCCTGGAGTACTGACGGAGACTATGGCTACACCTTC	CAWSTDGDYGYTF
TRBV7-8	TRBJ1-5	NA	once	TGTGCCAGCAGCTCGACAGTTTCTTATAGCAATCAGCCCCAGCATTTT	CASSSTVSYSNQPQHF
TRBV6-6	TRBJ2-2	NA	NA	TGTGCCAGCAGTTACTCGGCTCCCGGGGAGCTGTTTTTT	CASSYSAPGELFF
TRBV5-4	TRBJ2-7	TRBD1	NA	TGTGCCAGCAGCTCGACAGGGAATGACGAGCAGTACTTC	CASSSTGNDEQYF
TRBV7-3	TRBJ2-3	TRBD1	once	TGTGCCAGCAGCTGGACAGGAGCGCTGGATACGCAGTATTTT	CASSWTGALDTQYF
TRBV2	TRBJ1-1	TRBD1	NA	TGTGCCAGCAGTGGGACAGGGGTTGCGTCGTGGGTCGAAGCTTTCTTT	CASSGTGVASWVEAFF
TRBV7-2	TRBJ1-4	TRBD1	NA	TGTGCCAGCAGCGCGGCCGGGACAGGGAATGAAAAACTGTTTTTT	CASSAAGTGNEKLFF
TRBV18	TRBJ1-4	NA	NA	TGTGCCAGCTCACCGAGAGCTCAGATGAGGACAGTTAATGAAAAACTGTTTTTT	CASSPRAQMRTVNEKLFF
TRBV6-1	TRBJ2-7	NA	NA	TGTGCCAGCAGGCTGGTAGAATCGAGCGAGCAGTACTTC	CASRLVESSEQYF
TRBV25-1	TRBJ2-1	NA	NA	TGTGCCAGCAGTGAACTGGGTGGCGGGAAGAACAATGAGCAGTTCTTC	CASSELGGGKNNEQFF
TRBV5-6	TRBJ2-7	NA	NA	TGTGCCAGCAGCATACGGGGTACCTCCGAGCAGTACTTC	CASSIRGTSEQYF
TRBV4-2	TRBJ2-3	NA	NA	TGTGCCAGCAGCCAAGATCCCCCCACAGATACGCAGTACTTT	CASSQDPPTDTQYF
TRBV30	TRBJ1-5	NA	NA	TGTGCCTGGAGTGAGGACAGTAATCAGCCCCAGCATTTT	CAWSEDSNQPQHF
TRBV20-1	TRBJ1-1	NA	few	TGCAGTGCTAGACCGTCCGTAGCTTTCTTT	CSARPSVAFF
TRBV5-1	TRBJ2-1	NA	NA	TGCGCCAGCAGTAAAATAAACAATGAGCAGTTCTTC	CASSKINNEQFF
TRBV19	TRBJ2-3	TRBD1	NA	TGTGCCAGTAGTATCCTGACAGGGGAGTTCACAGATACGCAGTATTTT	CASSILTGEFTDTQYF
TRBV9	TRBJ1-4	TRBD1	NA	TGTGCCAGCAGCGCCCGGACAGGTGATGAAAAACTGTTTTTT	CASSARTGDEKLFF
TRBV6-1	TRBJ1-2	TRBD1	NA	TGTGCCAGCAGTGAGGACAGGAGTACTAGTGACTACACCTTC	CASSEDRSTSDYTF
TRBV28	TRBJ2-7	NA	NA	TGTGCCAGCAGCACATCTAGCCTGAGCTCCTACGAGCAGTACTTC	CASSTSSLSSYEQYF
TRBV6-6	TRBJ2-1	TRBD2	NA	TGTGCCAGCAGAGCCGGGACTAGCGGGGCTGAGCAGTTCTTC	CASRAGTSGAEQFF
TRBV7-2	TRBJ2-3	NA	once	TGTGCCAGCAGCCCTGGGACTAGCACAGATACGCAGTATTTT	CASSPGTSTDTQYF
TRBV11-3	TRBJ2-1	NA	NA	TGTGCCAGCAGCTCCGCGGGGCGCAGGGAGCAGTTCTTC	CASSSAGRREQFF
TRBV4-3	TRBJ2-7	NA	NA	TGCGCCAGCAGCCAAGCACAGGGAGACTACGAGCAGTACTTC	CASSQAQGDYEQYF
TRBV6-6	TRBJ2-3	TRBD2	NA	TGTGCCAGCAGTTACACGGCGGGGGGGGGTCCAGATACGCAGTATTTT	CASSYTAGGGPDTQYF
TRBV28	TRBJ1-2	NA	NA	TGTGCCAGCAGCCCAGGACAGCTAGGGCGTTATGGCTACACCTTC	CASSPGQLGRYGYTF